Listed here are 27 T cell receptor beta chains from one sample, sequenced in a study of blood T cell repertoires in COVID-19. Sequenced by immunoSEQ multiplex PCR; TCRdb stores in-frame clones only, minus some. This table holds tens of thousands of clones, roughly 80% found once. Material for sequencing was peripheral blood. Every receptor here comes from a human donor in a cohort sampled during active or convalescent COVID-19.

V and J are TRBV2 and TRBJ2-7; D perhaps matches TRBD2 (5 bases). V was trimmed by 2 bases and J by 6 bases, leaving 14 bases between them. Per germline, CDR1 SNHLY and CDR2 FYNNEI. The CDR3 length is 14 residues. CDR3 sequence (DNA): TGTGCCAGCAGTGAATACCGGGGAATAGGCGAGCAGTACTTC. As protein: CASSEYRGIGEQYF. Full variable domain (outside the CDR3, taken from reference TRBV2 and TRBJ2-7): EPEVTQTPSHQVTQMGQEVILRCVPISNHLYFYWYRQILGQKVEFLVSFYNNEISEKSEIFDDQFSVERPDGSNFTLKIRSTKLEDSAMYFCASSEYRGIGEQYFGPGTRLTVT.

This clone was seen more than once but under ten times. DNA for the CDR3: TGCGCCAGCAGCTTGGCCGGGACAGGGGTAGGTACTGAAGCTTTCTTT. Protein: CASSLAGTGVGTEAFF. The chain employs TRBV5-1 and TRBJ1-1, with TRBD1 matching 10 bases. This CDR3 spans 16 amino acids. The germline gives CDR1 SGHRS, CDR2 YFSETQ. V lost 0 bases, J lost 5 bases, and 7 bases stayed unmatched.

The chain uses TRBV10-3 and TRBJ2-3, with a weak D call TRBD2 (6 bases). The CDR3 consists of 16 residues. The germline gives CDR1 ENHRY, CDR2 SYGVKD. V was clipped by 5 bases and J by 4 bases, with 19 bases between them. In DNA, the CDR3 is TGTGCCATCAGTTACCGGGACTCCTCACCTTCAGATACGCAGTATTTT. Protein sequence: CAISYRDSSPSDTQYF.

This clone was counted a few times. The gene calls are TRBV12-3 or TRBV12-4 and TRBJ2-1, with 9 bases that match TRBD2. V shed 6 bases, J shed 6 bases, and the junction held 3 bases outside the gene matches. This CDR3 has 13 residues. The CDR3 coding sequence is TGTGCCAGCAGCCCGACTAGCGGCAATGAGCAGTTCTTC. Translating it yields CASSPTSGNEQFF.

This clone was found once. In DNA form, the CDR3 reads TGTGCCAGTTCCACTCGCTCTGGGGCCAACGTCCTGACTTTC. Protein product: CASSTRSGANVLTF. The V gene is TRBV19, the J gene TRBJ2-6; D remains ambiguous. The CDR3 totals 14 residues. Germline V lookup: CDR1 LNHDA, CDR2 SQIVND (reference sequence). Trimming removed 8 bases at V and 0 bases at J, with 8 bases between.

V is TRBV2 and J is TRBJ2-1; 10 bases map to TRBD1. This CDR3 region has 16 residues. Germline loops: CDR1 SNHLY, CDR2 FYNNEI. Trimming removed 7 bases from V and 2 bases from J; junction bases left unmatched: 8. CDR3 amino acids: CASNQKGQGTYNEQFF. As DNA, the CDR3 is TGTGCCAGCAACCAAAAGGGACAGGGGACCTACAATGAGCAGTTCTTC.

V usage is TRBV14 and J usage is TRBJ2-6; 7 bases fit TRBD1. The V gene's germline CDR1 is SGHDN and CDR2 FVKESK. V gave up 4 bases and J gave up 2 bases; unmatched junction bases: 8. There are 17 residues in the CDR3. The CDR3 DNA follows: TGTGCCAGCAGCCCTTTACAGGGGATGGCTGGGGCCAACGTCCTGACTTTC. Its translation is CASSPLQGMAGANVLTF.

The chain recombines TRBV7-2 with TRBJ1-1; 7 nucleotides align to TRBD1. The germline gives CDR1 SGHTA, CDR2 FQGNSA. CDR3 length equals 14 residues. The junction had 11 bases not matched to a gene; V was cut back by 8 bases and J by 5 bases. The CDR3 region is CASAQQGRGTEAFF. CDR3 bases: TGTGCCAGCGCCCAACAGGGGCGTGGAACTGAAGCTTTCTTT.

V and J are TRBV25-1 and TRBJ1-1; TRBD1 agrees at 10 bases. Germline V lookup: CDR1 MGHDK, CDR2 SYGVNS. The V and J ends lost 8 bases and 1 base, in that order; junction bases with no gene match: 4. The CDR3 extends over 14 amino acids. CDR3 residues: CASAWTGGNTEAFF. In nucleotides, the CDR3 is TGTGCCAGCGCCTGGACAGGGGGGAACACTGAAGCTTTCTTT.

J is TRBJ1-1 and V is TRBV9; 11 bases are a match to TRBD1. The CDR3 has 18 residues. In germline, CDR1 is SGDLS, CDR2 YYNGEE. V gave up 1 base and J gave up 0 bases; unmatched junction bases: 8. The CDR3 nucleotides read TGTGCCAGCAGCGTACCTGGACAGGGGGCCTTGATGAACACTGAAGCTTTCTTT. Encoded protein: CASSVPGQGALMNTEAFF.

The chain couples TRBV7-9 to TRBJ2-1; 10 nucleotides line up with TRBD2. The CDR3 length is 17 residues. The trim removed 1 base at V and 2 bases at J, leaving 5 bases unmatched. In germline, CDR1 is SEHNR, CDR2 FQNEAQ (reference sequence). CDR3 in DNA: TGTGCCAGCAGCTTAGAAGCGGGGGGGCATGCCTACAATGAGCAGTTCTTC. Amino acids: CASSLEAGGHAYNEQFF.

The V call is TRBV29-1, the J call TRBJ2-7; D is possibly TRBD1 (7 bases). The CDR3 runs 13 residues. Trimming left V 1 base short and J 5 bases short, with 12 bases between. Germline V gene sequence: CDR1 SQVTM, CDR2 ANQGSEA. CDR3 in amino acids: CSVEVVRGDEQYF. CDR3 nucleotides: TGCAGCGTTGAAGTAGTCAGGGGGGACGAGCAGTACTTC.

The rearrangement uses TRBV7-2 and TRBJ2-7; tentative D call: TRBD1 (7 bases). The CDR3 is made up of 13 amino acids. Germline V gives CDR1 SGHTA, CDR2 FQGNSA. The V gene lost 8 bases and the J gene lost 3 bases, with 14 bases spanning the gap. The CDR3 sequence: CASQGGLHYEQYF. The CDR3 DNA reads as TGTGCCAGCCAGGGGGGACTGCACTACGAGCAGTACTTC.

The genes are TRBV7-2 and TRBJ2-7; D gene uncertain. V lost 1 base and J lost 3, with 4 bases in between. Germline lookup yields CDR1 SGHTA and CDR2 FQGNSA. The CDR3 consists of 12 residues. CDR3 residues: CASSLDLYEQYF. The DNA of the CDR3 is TGTGCCAGCAGCTTAGATCTCTACGAGCAGTACTTC. Looking up the rest from reference TRBV7-2 and TRBJ2-7 gives the full variable domain: GAGVSQSPSNKVTEKGKDVELRCDPISGHTALYWYRQSLGQGLEFLIYFQGNSAPDKSGLPSDRFSAERTGGSVSTLTIQRTQQEDSAVYLCASSLDLYEQYFGPGTRLTVT.

The genes are TRBV9 and TRBJ1-1; D is perhaps TRBD1 (6 bases). This CDR3 has 15 amino acids. The ends were cut back, 0 bases at V and 1 base at J, with 10 bases in the middle. Germline-derived CDR1 and CDR2 are SGDLS and YYNGEE. CDR3 loop: CASSVEMGANTEAFF. In DNA, the CDR3 is TGTGCCAGCAGCGTAGAAATGGGGGCGAACACTGAAGCTTTCTTT.

With regard to this clone: The junction shows a germline mismatch at one end, possibly a read error. This chain links TRBV11-2 with TRBJ2-5; TRBD2 aligns across 9 bases. Germline lookup yields CDR1 SGHAT and CDR2 FQNNGV. The CDR3 has 15 amino acids. CDR3 in DNA: TGTGCCAGCAGCTTAGGTGGGACTAGCCAAAAGACCCAGTACTTC. This codes for CASSLGGTSQKTQYF.

V usage is TRBV7-8 and J usage is TRBJ2-1, with 8 bases aligning to TRBD2. CDR1 SGHVS and CDR2 FQNEAQ come from the germline V gene. V shed 1 base and J 5 bases; nucleotides not matched to a gene: 10. The CDR3 extends over 17 amino acids. The CDR3 reads CASSLVASRGGDNEQFF. CDR3 nucleotides: TGTGCCAGCAGCTTAGTTGCTAGCCGGGGGGGGGACAATGAGCAGTTCTTC.

This chain connects TRBV18 to TRBJ1-1; D is possibly TRBD1 (5 bases). The V end was cut by 0 bases, the J end by 4 bases, with 12 bases between. This CDR3 is built from 15 residues. CDR1 KGHSH and CDR2 LQKENI come from the germline V gene. CDR3 coding DNA: TGTGCCAGCTCACCACCCGCCAGGGTGGGCACTGAAGCTTTCTTT. It codes for CASSPPARVGTEAFF.

The V and J genes are TRBV9 and TRBJ2-5, with no clear D. V was clipped by 4 bases and J by 1 base, with 14 bases between them. CDR3 length equals 15 residues. Germline CDR1 and CDR2: SGDLS and YYNGEE. The CDR3 protein is CASSPNNAFQETQYF. CDR3 nucleotides: TGTGCCAGCAGCCCTAATAACGCCTTCCAAGAGACCCAGTACTTC. The full variable domain, rest sourced from reference TRBV9 and TRBJ2-5, is DSGVTQTPKHLITATGQRVTLRCSPRSGDLSVYWYQQSLDQGLQFLIQYYNGEERAKGNILERFSAQQFPDLHSELNLSSLELGDSALYFCASSPNNAFQETQYFGPGTRLLVL.

By share, this clone ranks as large. CDR3 loop: CASITGGHYNSPLHF. As DNA, the CDR3 is TGTGCCAGCATTACAGGGGGCCACTATAATTCACCCCTCCACTTT. The rearrangement links TRBV6-5 to TRBJ1-6, with 9 positions matching TRBD1. The CDR3 spans 15 residues. Germline values: CDR1 MNHEY, CDR2 SVGAGI. After removal of 7 bases from V and 3 bases from J, the junction contained 4 bases not matched to a gene.

The chain's CDR3 is CASSYDDRASYNEQFF. DNA of the CDR3: TGTGCCAGCAGTTATGATGACAGGGCCTCCTACAATGAGCAGTTCTTC. V is TRBV6-2 or TRBV6-3 and J is TRBJ2-1; 7 bases agree with TRBD1. CDR3 length: 16 residues. The V and J ends lost 3 bases and 0 bases, in that order; junction bases with no gene match: 5. CDR1 is MNHEY, CDR2 SVGEGT, per germline.

The rearrangement joins TRBV27 to TRBJ1-1; the match to TRBD1 covers 7 bases. CDR3 size: 15 residues. V trimming: 7 bases; J trimming: 2 bases; junction bases outside the gene matches: 10. Germline lookup yields CDR1 MNHEY and CDR2 SMNVEV (reference sequence). Written as DNA, the CDR3 is TGTGCCAGCACCGTACGTGGGGACAGAAACACTGAAGCTTTCTTT. This codes for CASTVRGDRNTEAFF.

The chain uses TRBV9 and TRBJ2-5; 8 bases map to TRBD2. Germline CDR1 SGDLS, CDR2 YYNGEE. This CDR3 comprises 16 residues. V shed 2 bases and J 1 base; nucleotides not matched to a gene: 7. This chain's CDR3 is CASSVGSGVIQETQYF. Written as DNA, the CDR3 is TGTGCCAGCAGCGTGGGTAGCGGGGTCATCCAAGAGACCCAGTACTTC.

This chain uses TRBV6-2 or TRBV6-3 with TRBJ1-3; D unclear. Germline lookup yields CDR1 MNHEY and CDR2 SVGEGT. This CDR3 spans 13 amino acids. V was cut by 2 bases and J by 4 bases, with 6 bases left in between. The CDR3 region has the DNA TGTGCCAGCAGTTACGGGCTCGGAAACACCATATATTTT. Translating gives CASSYGLGNTIYF.

The chain is built from TRBV12-5 and TRBJ1-5; D call uncertain. The CDR3 consists of 16 residues. Germline assignment: CDR1 LGHNT and CDR2 FRNRAP. Trimming shortened V by 0 bases and J by 2 bases, and 11 bases separated the two germline ends. Here the CDR3 reads CASGLVAPLGNQPQHF. CDR3 nucleotide sequence: TGTGCTAGTGGTTTGGTGGCTCCGTTGGGCAATCAGCCCCAGCATTTT.

The chain couples TRBV6-6 to TRBJ1-5, with 7 bases identical to TRBD1. With V trimmed by 7 bases and J by 3 bases, 12 bases remained unmatched. Germline lookup yields CDR1 MNHNY and CDR2 SVGAGI (reference sequence). The CDR3 is 16 residues long. The CDR3 sequence: CASNSAGTENNQPQHF. The CDR3, as DNA: TGTGCCAGCAACTCTGCCGGGACAGAAAACAATCAGCCCCAGCATTTT.

The gene calls are TRBV6-5 and TRBJ2-3; D is possibly TRBD2 (5 bases). Per the germline V gene, CDR1 is MNHEY and CDR2 is SVGAGI. The CDR3 is made up of 13 amino acids. Trimming removed 10 bases from V and 2 bases from J, with 13 bases in between. The CDR3 reads CATRDTLTDTQYF. The DNA for the CDR3 is TGTGCCACTCGGGATACGCTCACAGATACGCAGTATTTT.